This paragraph reports one TCR beta chain. As yet, its antigen is unknown. This record comes from a study of cytomegalovirus exposure and HLA in healthy donors. Study-level information: In an earlier analysis, around 100 million unique TCR beta sequences were found from some 180 million T cells. The study's early data release held about 85 million unique TCRs from HLA-typed donors.

Overall study results and limits: Segments of the TCR beta V type were, in most cases, productive about 90% or about 30% of the time in an earlier analysis.

The study ran its PCR with 60 Vbeta and 13 Jbeta primers. TCRdb's copy holds only in-frame clones and misses some; the assay was immunoSEQ multiplex PCR. This listing includes around 150,000 clones. The CDR3 runs to 15 residues. Unmatched junction bases numbered 1, after V lost 3 bases and J lost 1 base. Germline V CDR1 and CDR2: SEHNR, FQNEAQ (reference sequence). Source material: PBMCs. This sequence joins TRBV7-9 and TRBJ1-1; 11 positions agree with TRBD1. The TCR comes from a man between 35 and 55 years old in good health and CMV-seronegative. The CDR3 loop is CASSFGTGGNTEAFF. The CDR3 DNA follows: TGTGCCAGCAGCTTCGGGACAGGGGGGAACACTGAAGCTTTCTTT.